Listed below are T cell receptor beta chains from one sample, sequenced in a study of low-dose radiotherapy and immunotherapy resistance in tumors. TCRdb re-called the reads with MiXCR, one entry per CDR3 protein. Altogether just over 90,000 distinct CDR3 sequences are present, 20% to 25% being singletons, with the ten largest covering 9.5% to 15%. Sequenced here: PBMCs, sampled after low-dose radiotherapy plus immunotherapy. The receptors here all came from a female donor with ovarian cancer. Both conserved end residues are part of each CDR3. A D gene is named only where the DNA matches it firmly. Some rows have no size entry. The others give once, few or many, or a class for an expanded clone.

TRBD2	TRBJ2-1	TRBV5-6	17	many	TGTGCCAGCAGCTTATACACCGGGACTAGCGCCTACAATGAGCAGTTCTTC	CASSLYTGTSAYNEQFF
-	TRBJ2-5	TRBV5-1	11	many	TGCGCCAGCACCACAGAACAGACCCAGTACTTC	CASTTEQTQYF
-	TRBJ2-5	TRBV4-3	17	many	TGCGCCAGCAGCCAAGATCTAGGGACCGCGAACCAAGAGACCCAGTACTTC	CASSQDLGTANQETQYF
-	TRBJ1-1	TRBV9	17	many	TGTGCCAGCAGCGTAGGTCCCAGGGGAATTAATCGCACTGAAGCTTTCTTT	CASSVGPRGINRTEAFF
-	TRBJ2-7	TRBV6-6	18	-	TGTGCCAGCAGTTACTCGATTTGGGACCCGACTCTCTCCTACGAGCAGTACTTC	CASSYSIWDPTLSYEQYF
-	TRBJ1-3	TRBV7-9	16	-	TGTGCCAGCAGCTCCGACAGAGTCCACTCTGGAAACACCATATATTTT	CASSSDRVHSGNTIYF
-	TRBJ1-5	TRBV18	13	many	TGTGCCAGCTCACCTGCCCGAGGTGTGCCCCAGCATTTT	CASSPARGVPQHF
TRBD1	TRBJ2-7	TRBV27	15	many	TGTGCCAGCAGTTTGGACAGGGGGGGGTACTACGAGCAGTACTTC	CASSLDRGGYYEQYF
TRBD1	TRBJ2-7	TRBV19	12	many	TGTGCCAGTAAGGGGGCCTCCTACGAGCAGTACTTC	CASKGASYEQYF
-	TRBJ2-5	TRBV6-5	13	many	TGTGCCAGCAGTTATTCCGAGGAAGAGACCCAGTACTTC	CASSYSEEETQYF
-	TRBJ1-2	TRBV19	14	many	TGTGCCAGTAGTCCCAGGGGCCCCTTCTTCGGCTACACCTTC	CASSPRGPFFGYTF
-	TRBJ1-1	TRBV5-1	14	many	TGCGCCAGCAGCTTGGGAGTGGGGGGGACTGAAGCTTTCTTT	CASSLGVGGTEAFF
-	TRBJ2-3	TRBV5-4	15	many	TGTGCCAGCAGCCGGGTGGGAACTAGCACAGATACGCAGTATTTT	CASSRVGTSTDTQYF
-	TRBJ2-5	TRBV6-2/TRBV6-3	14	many	TGTGCCAGCAGTTACTCCGCTTTGGGGGAGACCCAGTACTTC	CASSYSALGETQYF
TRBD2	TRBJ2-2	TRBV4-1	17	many	TGCGCCAGCAGCCAGGCCGGACTAGCGGGTCACACCGGGGAGCTGTTTTTT	CASSQAGLAGHTGELFF
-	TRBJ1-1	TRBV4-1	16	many	TGCGCCAGCAGCCAAGTGAACTTAGTCGAGTTCGCTGAAGCTTTCTTT	CASSQVNLVEFAEAFF
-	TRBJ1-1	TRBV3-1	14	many	TGTGCCAGCAGCCAAGGTCGGGGGGTCACTGAAGCTTTCTTT	CASSQGRGVTEAFF
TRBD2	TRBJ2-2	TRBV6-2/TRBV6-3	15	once	TGTGCCAGCAGTACTAGCGTAACTATATCCGGGGAGCTGTTTTTT	CASSTSVTISGELFF
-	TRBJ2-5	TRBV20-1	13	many	TGCAGTGCTAGAGATGGAGTGAGTGAGACCCAGTACTTC	CSARDGVSETQYF
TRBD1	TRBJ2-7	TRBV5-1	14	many	TGCGCCAGCGGGCCGGACAGGGGCCCCTACGAGCAGTACTTC	CASGPDRGPYEQYF
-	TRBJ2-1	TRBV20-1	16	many	TGCAGTGCTAGGGAGTGGGGTACGGCTTCGGTCTATGAGCAGTTCTTC	CSAREWGTASVYEQFF
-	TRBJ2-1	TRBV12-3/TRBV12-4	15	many	TGTGCCAGCAGTTTTGGGGAGGGGGCCTACAATGAGCAGTTCTTC	CASSFGEGAYNEQFF
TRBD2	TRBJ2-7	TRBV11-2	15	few	TGTGCCAGCAGCTTAGAGGGAGGACTAGTCTACGAGCAGTACTTC	CASSLEGGLVYEQYF
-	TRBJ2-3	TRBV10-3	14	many	TGTGCCTCCCGCTTCGAGGGTGGGTCAGATACGCAGTATTTT	CASRFEGGSDTQYF
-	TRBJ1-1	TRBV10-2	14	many	TGCGCCAGCAGTGTTGGGGAGTGGAACACTGAAGCTTTCTTT	CASSVGEWNTEAFF
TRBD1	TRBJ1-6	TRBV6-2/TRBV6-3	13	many	TGTGCCAGTCGGGACAGGGGCAATTCACCCCTCCACTTT	CASRDRGNSPLHF
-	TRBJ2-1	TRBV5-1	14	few	TGCGCCAGCCGGGGGGCCGTGGGTCTCAATGAGCAGTTCTTC	CASRGAVGLNEQFF
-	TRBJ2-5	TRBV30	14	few	TGTGCCTGGAGTGTACTGGAGCGGTGGGAGACCCAGTACTTC	CAWSVLERWETQYF
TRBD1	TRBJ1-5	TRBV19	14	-	TGTGCCAGTAGGAAGGACAGGGAAAATCAGCCCCAGCATTTT	CASRKDRENQPQHF
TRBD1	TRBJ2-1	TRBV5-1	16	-	TGCGCCAGCAGCATCCCCGGGACAGGGGCCAACAATGAGCAGTTCTTC	CASSIPGTGANNEQFF
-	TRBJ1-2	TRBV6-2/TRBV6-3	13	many	TGTGCCAGCACCATAGGACTTAAGGGTGGCTACACCTTC	CASTIGLKGGYTF
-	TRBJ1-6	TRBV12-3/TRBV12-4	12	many	TGTGCCAGCAGTTTAGCGGGGGGACAACTCCACTTT	CASSLAGGQLHF
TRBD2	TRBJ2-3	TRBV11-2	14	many	TGTGCCAGCAGCCTAGCGGGGGGGCAGGATACGCAGTATTTT	CASSLAGGQDTQYF
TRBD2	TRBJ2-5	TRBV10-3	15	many	TGTGCCATCAGTGATCCCACGAGCGGGGGCGAGACCCAGTACTTC	CAISDPTSGGETQYF
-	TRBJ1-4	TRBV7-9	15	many	TGTGCCAGCAGCTTACTCGGACAGCTTAATGAAAAACTGTTTTTT	CASSLLGQLNEKLFF